Listed below are T cell receptor beta chains from one sample, sequenced in a study of cytomegalovirus exposure and HLA in healthy donors. TCRdb's table, derived via immunoSEQ multiplex PCR, lists solely in-frame clones and lacks some. Found here are over 110,000 clones, 65% to 85% of them singletons; the top ten hold 2.5%. Sample: PBMCs. The source is a male donor in good health and CMV-seronegative. The conserved cysteine and the conserved F or W are not part of the CDR3 here. Each record gives: CDR3 length, J gene, clone size, V gene, CDR3 protein. Not all rows give a size; the values are once, few, many and, for expanded clones, a class.

length: 12
J: TRBJ2-7
size: -
V: TRBV28
CDR3: ASRQLEATYEQY

length: 10
J: TRBJ1-2
size: few
V: TRBV29-1
CDR3: SAPWGGEGYT

length: 13
J: TRBJ2-5
size: -
V: TRBV6-1
CDR3: ASIRAGGLSETQY

length: 14
J: TRBJ2-3
size: few
V: TRBV7-8
CDR3: ASSLASGRRSDTQY

length: 12
J: TRBJ1-1
size: -
V: TRBV7-2
CDR3: ASSSTRGNTEAF

length: 13
J: TRBJ2-1
size: -
V: TRBV5-4
CDR3: ASSPGTSNMNEQF

length: 11
J: TRBJ1-1
size: few
V: TRBV13
CDR3: ASSPPLSPEAF

length: 12
J: TRBJ2-3
size: -
V: TRBV6-5
CDR3: ASSYSLAGDTQY

length: 14
J: TRBJ2-1
size: -
V: TRBV19
CDR3: ASSVTSGGSYNEQF

length: 12
J: TRBJ1-2
size: once
V: TRBV11-1
CDR3: ASSVQGRSYGYT

length: 10
J: TRBJ2-7
size: -
V: TRBV6-5
CDR3: ASSSPQGVAY

length: 11
J: TRBJ2-1
size: few
V: TRBV6-6
CDR3: ASSTDRGNEQF

length: 14
J: TRBJ2-1
size: once
V: TRBV7-9
CDR3: ASSPVNPAAYNEQF

length: 12
J: TRBJ1-5
size: -
V: TRBV7-2
CDR3: ASSSFGRNQPQH

length: 13
J: TRBJ1-1
size: -
V: TRBV15
CDR3: ATSRDQWGVAEAF

length: 12
J: TRBJ1-4
size: -
V: TRBV5-1
CDR3: ASSRDRVEDKLF

length: 11
J: TRBJ2-1
size: -
V: TRBV27
CDR3: ASSPGGWVEQF

length: 13
J: TRBJ1-1
size: -
V: TRBV15
CDR3: ATSRGQSRNTEAF

length: 11
J: TRBJ2-1
size: -
V: TRBV7-9
CDR3: ASSPGLTNEQF

length: 14
J: TRBJ2-1
size: -
V: TRBV15
CDR3: ATRSGGAGSSYEQF

length: 12
J: TRBJ2-1
size: -
V: TRBV28
CDR3: ASSQLVPLNEQF

length: 12
J: TRBJ2-5
size: -
V: TRBV7-8
CDR3: ASSFLAGVETQY

length: 13
J: TRBJ2-1
size: -
V: TRBV2
CDR3: ASSVSPGQTYEQF

length: 13
J: TRBJ1-3
size: -
V: TRBV18
CDR3: ASSPWQQVGNTIY

length: 13
J: TRBJ2-1
size: once
V: TRBV13
CDR3: ASVTSGSNYNEQF

length: 11
J: TRBJ2-5
size: -
V: TRBV5-1
CDR3: ASSLVGGRTQY